This T cell receptor (beta chain) stems from a study of beta chain features in type 1 diabetes (dated by TCRdb to about 2018). Notes on the research overall: Mean age, gender distribution, total cell number and subset yield did not differ between patients and healthy donors. A total of around 100 million sorted cells were examined across all samples, and RNA yield correlated strongly with the number of cells per subset. Naive and central memory subsets were obtained from all 30 or so donors, but regulatory and stem cell-like memory subsets were isolated from only 8 patients and about eight healthy donors. The study compared TCRB repertoires of sorted circulating CD4+ T cell subsets between recently diagnosed type 1 diabetes patients and matched healthy donors.

Between the V and J ends, shortened by 6 bases and 0 bases respectively, the junction contains 18 bases. CDR1 and CDR2 (GTSNPN, SVGIG) derive from the germline V gene (reference sequence). From its cysteine to its phenylalanine, the CDR3 spans 16 amino acids. This entry keeps only the CDR3 DNA: 48 bases, framed from base 1. All of the isolated RNA was reverse transcribed with the High Capacity cDNA Reverse Transcription Kit, so expressed TCRB transcripts were sequenced. Naive, central memory and regulatory T cell samples underwent deep immunoSEQ sequencing, averaging around 3.9 million total reads per sample. After sorted cells were lysed in RLT buffer, RNA was extracted with DNase-treated RNeasy Micro or Mini kits, with the choice depending on cell number. Each cell subset was processed on its own to prevent cross-contamination, while patient and healthy donor samples were processed together. Using the immunoSEQ multiplex PCR, TCRB sequences were amplified from cDNA into 87-bp fragments spanning the CDR3 region. Amplicons were sequenced on the Illumina HiSeq platform. The authors processed their data as follows. PCR bias was computationally corrected using synthetic template baselines, reads within Hamming distance 2 were collapsed, and singletons that could not be merged were discarded. Reads were aligned against IMGT so that V, D and J genes, CDR3 length and insertions or deletions at six rearrangement sites could be assigned. Clonotype counts were normalized to sorted cell number within each subset before computing true diversity and Gini coefficients with the tcR R package. The overlap coefficient, calculated on TCRB nucleotide sequences, was used to quantify repertoire sharing. Out-of-frame TCRB sequences from naive cells were analyzed as a proxy for the pre-selection repertoire. Here the immuneACCESS table is served through TCRdb, limited to in-frame sequences with V and J called. Missing clones are a known gap in these copies; in checked studies unresolved V genes cover under half, and the rest lacks a known reason. V and J calls and clone size are those listed in that table; D and trimming were worked out from the DNA. Within this sample are 150,000 to 200,000 clones, with around 63% of them counted one time only. Approximately 0.09% of the sample rests with the top ten.

On the study overall, not on this receptor specifically: Sequencing cDNA rather than genomic DNA could over-represent highly expressing activated cells, although activation and CD3 levels did not differ between groups. Shorter templates might be favored by PCR, yet because patient and control samples were amplified and corrected together, any such skew would affect both groups equally. Because the HLA sub-analyses included only small numbers of individuals, any influence of HLA type on TCRB rearrangement was left unresolved. Patients with type 1 diabetes made fewer insertions and deleted more nucleotides at VDJ recombination sites, implying thymic rearrangement abnormalities. The naive, central memory and regulatory TCRB repertoires appeared to resemble one another more closely among patients than among healthy donors. In all four CD4+ subsets, TCRB CDR3 length was moderately but significantly shorter in type 1 diabetes patients.

As for this clone: The antigen this receptor binds is unknown. No much larger clone is present one base from it, and per-base qualities are unavailable.

Each donor gave one peripheral blood draw, averaging roughly 0.11 L, which was collected into heparinised tubes. A BD FACSAria II was used to sort naive, central memory, regulatory and stem cell-like memory CD4+ T cells with a panel that included CD45RO, CCR7, CD25, CD127, CD95 and CD27. Every sorted population had a purity above 95%. PBMCs were isolated right away by Lymphoprep density gradient centrifugation and were stained directly, without culture. Samples were stained and sorted in pairs, with one healthy donor and one patient per experiment, so that batch effects were minimized. Source material: naive CD4+ T cells from blood. In the paper's terms, the cell subset or site label means: true naive CD4+ T cells. The sequence derives from a man aged 30 to 45 with type 1 diabetes. Here the chain combines TRBV30 and TRBJ1-3; the D segment could be TRBD1, given 6 matching bases. This receptor has the CDR3 CACNRGTIYSGNTIYF. The nucleotide sequence reads TGTGCCTGTAATCGCGGGACAATTTACTCTGGAAACACCATATATTTT.